This TCR beta chain was retrieved from a study of cytomegalovirus exposure and HLA in healthy donors. The CDR3 has 14 residues. The ends were cut back, 0 bases at V and 1 base at J, with 7 bases in the middle. The germline CDR1 and CDR2 sequences are SGHRS and YFSETQ. Researchers ran the PCR with 60 Vbeta and 13 Jbeta primers. Method: immunoSEQ multiplex PCR; TCRdb's copy keeps in-frame clones and lacks some. Here the sample spans about 140,000 clones, around 80% being singletons. This clone showed up just a few times. Its antigen is not identified. Broader study findings: What was likely a sequencing artifact was a cluster of highly shared sequence variants. In a later analysis, 16,951 TCR beta sequences were associated with HLA alleles at 0.05 false discovery rate.

The sample consisted of PBMCs. The genes are TRBV5-1 and TRBJ1-1, with D uncertain. This receptor was taken from a middle-aged woman in good health and CMV-seronegative. CDR3 protein: CASSLDPGNTEAFF. CDR3 nucleotides: TGCGCCAGCAGCTTGGATCCCGGGAACACTGAAGCTTTCTTT.